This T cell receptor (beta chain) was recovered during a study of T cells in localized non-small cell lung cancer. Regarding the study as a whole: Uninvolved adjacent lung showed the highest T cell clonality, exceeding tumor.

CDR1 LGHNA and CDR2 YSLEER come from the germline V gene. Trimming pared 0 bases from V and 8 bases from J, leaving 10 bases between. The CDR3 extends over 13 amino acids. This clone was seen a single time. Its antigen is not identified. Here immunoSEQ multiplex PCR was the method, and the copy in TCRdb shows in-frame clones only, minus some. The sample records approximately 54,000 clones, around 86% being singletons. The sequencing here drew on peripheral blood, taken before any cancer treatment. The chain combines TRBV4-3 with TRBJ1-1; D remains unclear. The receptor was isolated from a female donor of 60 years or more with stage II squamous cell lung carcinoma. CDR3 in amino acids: CASSQDIGFEAFF. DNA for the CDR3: TGCGCCAGCAGCCAAGATATAGGGTTCGAAGCTTTCTTT.